These 8 T cell receptor beta chains came from one sample sequenced in a study of blood T cell repertoires in COVID-19. This table comes from immunoSEQ multiplex PCR, and its TCRdb copy is limited to in-frame clones, with some not included. Altogether about 70,000 clones are present, more than 75% being singletons, with the ten largest covering 25% to 30%. What was sequenced was peripheral blood. The receptors were sampled from a woman of 80 years or more with active or convalescent COVID-19.

This rearrangement joins TRBV5-4 to TRBJ2-1; D unresolved. The CDR3 sequence is 17 residues long. Trimming left V 3 bases short and J 1 base short, with 17 bases between. Germline V gene sequence: CDR1 SGHNT, CDR2 YYREEE (reference sequence). The CDR3 nucleotides read TGTGCCAGCAGCTCCGGGTTTTCGAGTCGATCCTACAATGAGCAGTTCTTC. Protein: CASSSGFSSRSYNEQFF.

This clone has a single count. This chain connects TRBV6-1 to TRBJ1-2; TRBD1 agrees at 10 bases. Per germline, CDR1 MNHNS and CDR2 SASEGT. The ends lost 3 bases at V and 3 bases at J; junction bases unmatched: 4. The CDR3 has 15 amino acids. The CDR3 coding sequence is TGTGCCAGCAGTGATCGGACAGGGGGGGACTATGGCTACACCTTC. This sequence encodes CASSDRTGGDYGYTF.

The chain joins TRBV5-1 to TRBJ1-2; no firm D call. Trimming left V 4 bases short and J 0 bases short, with 13 bases between. This CDR3 is built from 15 residues. The germline CDR1 and CDR2 sequences are SGHRS and YFSETQ. Here the CDR3 reads CASSHDGRTNYGYTF. The CDR3 DNA sequence: TGCGCCAGCAGCCACGATGGGAGAACTAACTATGGCTACACCTTC.

CDR3 sequence: CASSPGLAGYTDTQYF. In DNA, the CDR3 is TGTGCCAGCAGCCCGGGACTAGCGGGGTACACAGATACGCAGTATTTT. The chain joins TRBV5-5 to TRBJ2-3, with 13 bases identical to TRBD2. Unmatched junction bases numbered 4, after V lost 4 bases and J lost 2 bases. The germline V gene encodes CDR1 SGHKS and CDR2 YYEKEE (reference sequence). CDR3 length: 16 amino acids. Full variable domain (rest looked up from reference TRBV5-5 and TRBJ2-3): DAGVTQSPTHLIKTRGQQVTLRCSPISGHKSVSWYQQVLGQGPQFIFQYYEKEERGRGNFPDRFSARQFPNYSSELNVNALLLGDSALYLCASSPGLAGYTDTQYFGPGTRLTVL.

J is TRBJ1-4 and V is TRBV6-6, with 12 positions matching TRBD1. V shed 5 bases, J shed 6 bases, and the junction held 7 bases outside the gene matches. Per germline, CDR1 MNHNY and CDR2 SVGAGI (reference sequence). The CDR3 loop spans 16 amino acids. For the CDR3, the DNA is TGTGCCAGCAGTCGGGACAGGGGGCCTTCTGATGAAAAACTGTTTTTT. Translating gives CASSRDRGPSDEKLFF.

As concerns this clone: The DNA is left out, because the CDR3 cannot be placed on it with certainty; the CDR3 is given as TCRdb lists it. V usage is TRBV27 and J usage is TRBJ2-3; the D segment call TRBD2 is taken from the table without a DNA check. The germline CDR1 and CDR2 sequences are MNHEY and SMNVEV (reference sequence). Both ends counted, the CDR3 spans 17 residues. The chain's CDR3 is CASSFGSGLAGTNTQYF.

The genes are TRBV2 and TRBJ1-3; maybe TRBD1 (6 bases). Germline lookup yields CDR1 SNHLY and CDR2 FYNNEI. There are 16 residues in the CDR3. V gave up 4 bases and J gave up 3 bases, with 16 bases separating them. The CDR3 coding sequence is TGTGCCAGCAGTGGGGAACAGGGTCTTTTTGGAAACACCATATATTTT. This gives the protein CASSGEQGLFGNTIYF.

The chain recombines TRBV7-2 with TRBJ2-5, with TRBD1 as a possible D gene (5 bases). The CDR3 covers 13 residues. V was clipped by 1 base and J by 4 bases, with 7 bases between them. Germline V lookup: CDR1 SGHTA, CDR2 FQGNSA. CDR3: CASSLVQGETQYF. The CDR3 DNA is TGTGCCAGCAGCTTAGTTCAGGGAGAGACCCAGTACTTC.